The clone carrying this T cell receptor beta chain was detected a few times. V shed 7 bases, J shed 0 bases, and the junction held 1 base outside the gene matches. This CDR3 has 14 amino acids. Germline V gene data show CDR1 as LGHNA and CDR2 as YSLEER. These data originate in a study of blood T cell repertoires in COVID-19. At the level of the study: The United States, Italy and Spain were the sources of the acute and convalescent COVID-19 samples. From T cells, B-cell-depleted T cells, or PBMCs came the material, which was cDNA or gDNA.

In the original workflow: Estimation of nucleated cell counts was performed using reference gene primer amplification. This table comes from immunoSEQ multiplex PCR, and its TCRdb copy is limited to in-frame clones, with some not included. That table gives V, J and clone size, and the DNA gave D and trimming. Here the sample spans about 250,000 clones, around four fifths being singletons. Sequencing used peripheral blood. The V call is TRBV4-3, the J call TRBJ2-2; TRBD1 matches at 8 bases. The receptor was derived from a man between 40 and 49 years old with active or convalescent COVID-19. CDR3 in amino acids: CASKTGANTGELFF. CDR3 nucleotide sequence: TGCGCCAGCAAGACAGGGGCGAACACCGGGGAGCTGTTTTTT.